What follows is one TCR beta chain and its context. The entry originates in a study of blood T cell repertoires in COVID-19. Study overall: Specimens from acute and convalescent COVID-19 originated in the United States, Italy and Spain.

As handled by the study authors: Amplification of reference gene primers was used by the study to estimate nucleated cell counts. Measured with immunoSEQ multiplex PCR; TCRdb has only the in-frame clones, and not every one. The V and J calls and clone size come from that table; D and trimming were worked out from the DNA. The sample consists of 200,000 to 250,000 clones, under 90% of them appearing once. Trimming pared 3 bases from V and 2 bases from J, leaving 11 bases between. The germline V gene encodes CDR1 LGHDT and CDR2 YNNKEL (reference sequence). The length of the CDR3 is 15 residues. J is TRBJ1-3 and V is TRBV3-1 (or the pseudogene TRBV3-2); no reliable D call. The source material was peripheral blood. The clonotype was recovered from an elderly woman with acute or convalescent COVID-19. CDR3 bases: TGTGCCAGCAGCCATTCCGGAGGGACTGGAAACACCATATATTTT. It encodes CASSHSGGTGNTIYF.